This TCR beta chain was documented in a study of CD8 T cells in ankylosing spondylitis. Germline V gives CDR1 SGDLS, CDR2 YYNGEE. The junction had 7 bases not matched to a gene; V was cut back by 4 bases and J by 1 base. The CDR3 loop spans 15 amino acids. Quantitative 5'-RACE was performed with molecular barcodes, and it yielded the TCR beta libraries. TCRdb itself ran the 5' RACE reads through MiXCR, one entry per CDR3 protein. The table shows under 10,000 distinct CDR3 sequences, with about 3.8% occurring only once. This clonotype has only a few counts. Its specificity is not known. Points from the study as a whole: The authors reported significant enrichment of disease-linked clones in matched ankylosing spondylitis synovial fluid.

This TCR was recovered from a female donor with ankylosing spondylitis or in good health (not recorded which). The V gene is TRBV9, the J gene TRBJ2-5; 7 nucleotides align to TRBD1. Source material: blood, either unsorted or a sorted T cell fraction (not recorded which). The CDR3 spells CASSPRRTGQETQYF. DNA for the CDR3: TGTGCCAGCAGCCCCCGCCGGACAGGCCAAGAGACCCAGTACTTC.